The rows below give T cell receptor beta chains drawn from one sample of a study of regulatory T cells in long-lasting Graves disease. TCRdb re-called the multiplex PCR reads with MiXCR, one entry per CDR3 protein. Here the sample spans 500,000 to 700,000 distinct CDR3 sequences, less than 20% being singletons. The same specimen was also included in a second study, on T cells in Graves' hyperthyroidism and ophthalmopathy.

The specimen was peripheral blood mononuclear cells (PBMCs), collected at new diagnosis, from a patient treated with antithyroid drugs. These receptors all stem from a woman in her 30s with Graves disease. The CDR3 runs from the conserved cysteine through the conserved F or W. D genes are given only for firm matches. The listing skips clone size in some rows; elsewhere it reads once, few, many or a size class.

j_gene,abundance,v_gene,d_gene,CDR3nt,CDR3aa
TRBJ2-7,NA,TRBV2,NA,TGTGCCAGCAGGGGTGTCTACGAGCAGTACTTC,CASRGVYEQYF
TRBJ1-5,NA,TRBV5-6,NA,TGTGCCAGCAGCTTAACGAGGGGTCAGCCCCAGCATTTT,CASSLTRGQPQHF
TRBJ2-5,many,TRBV20-1,NA,TGCAGTGCTAGGGGCCAGGGGTTGGGAGAGACCCAGTACTTC,CSARGQGLGETQYF
TRBJ2-1,few,TRBV28,NA,TGTGCCAGCAGTTTAGAGTCGGGTCTTTCCTTCTCCGACTCCTACAATGAGCAGTTCTTC,CASSLESGLSFSDSYNEQFF
TRBJ1-5,few,TRBV4-1,NA,TGCGCCAGCAGCCCGGGAGGGGTTCAGCCCCAGCATTTT,CASSPGGVQPQHF
TRBJ2-7,NA,TRBV18,TRBD1,TGTGCCAGCTCACCTTCTGGGACAGGGTCCGAGCAGTACTTC,CASSPSGTGSEQYF
TRBJ1-4,NA,TRBV9,NA,TGTGCCAGCAGCGCGGGAGGGAGGGGGGTCGTTGAAAAACTGTTTTTT,CASSAGGRGVVEKLFF
TRBJ1-2,many,TRBV6-2/TRBV6-3,NA,TGTGCCAGCAGTTACGGGACGGCGCGAAACTATGGCTACACCTTC,CASSYGTARNYGYTF
TRBJ1-4,many,TRBV7-8,TRBD1,TGTGCCAGCCGGGGACAGGGGACTGAAAAACTGTTTTTT,CASRGQGTEKLFF
TRBJ1-1,many,TRBV6-1,NA,TGTGCCAGCAGTGCCGGTCAGGGGAGGGTGATGAACACTGAAGCTTTCTTT,CASSAGQGRVMNTEAFF
TRBJ2-6,NA,TRBV15,NA,TGTGCCACCGGAATTCTGTCTGGGGCCAACGTCCTGACTTTC,CATGILSGANVLTF
TRBJ2-5,many,TRBV11-2,TRBD1,TGTGCCAGCAGCTTAAACAGGGGTTGGGAGACCCAGTACTTC,CASSLNRGWETQYF
TRBJ2-3,many,TRBV28,TRBD2,TGTGCCAGCGGAGCTAGCGGGAGGGCCACAGATACGCAGTATTTT,CASGASGRATDTQYF
TRBJ2-7,NA,TRBV7-9,TRBD2,TGTGCCAGCAGCTTCGTGGGAGGGCCGCTTTACGAGCAGTACTTC,CASSFVGGPLYEQYF
TRBJ1-4,few,TRBV18,NA,TGTGCCAGCTCACCAAGACCGACAACTAATGAAAAACTGTTTTTT,CASSPRPTTNEKLFF
TRBJ2-1,few,TRBV10-3,NA,TGTGCCACCGGGGGCACTAATGAGCAGTTCTTC,CATGGTNEQFF
TRBJ2-6,few,TRBV27,TRBD2,TGTGCCAGCAGTTTTAGACTAGCGGGAGCTGGGGCCAACGTCCTGACTTTC,CASSFRLAGAGANVLTF
TRBJ2-5,few,TRBV20-1,TRBD1,TGCAGTGCAACCCCGGGACAGGGGGCGAGGGAGACCCAGTACTTC,CSATPGQGARETQYF
TRBJ1-4,NA,TRBV4-1,NA,TGCGCCAGCAGCCAAAGCTTAGGGGACGGGGAAAAACTGTTTTTT,CASSQSLGDGEKLFF
TRBJ2-1,many,TRBV28,NA,TGTGCCAGCAGTTTATTGGTAAGCTCCTACAATGAGCAGTTCTTC,CASSLLVSSYNEQFF
TRBJ1-2,many,TRBV3-1,NA,TGTGCCAGCAGCCAATTAGGGAGTGGCTACACCTTC,CASSQLGSGYTF
TRBJ2-1,many,TRBV28,NA,TGTGCCAGCAGCGCGCGGGCCATCGAGCAGTTCTTC,CASSARAIEQFF